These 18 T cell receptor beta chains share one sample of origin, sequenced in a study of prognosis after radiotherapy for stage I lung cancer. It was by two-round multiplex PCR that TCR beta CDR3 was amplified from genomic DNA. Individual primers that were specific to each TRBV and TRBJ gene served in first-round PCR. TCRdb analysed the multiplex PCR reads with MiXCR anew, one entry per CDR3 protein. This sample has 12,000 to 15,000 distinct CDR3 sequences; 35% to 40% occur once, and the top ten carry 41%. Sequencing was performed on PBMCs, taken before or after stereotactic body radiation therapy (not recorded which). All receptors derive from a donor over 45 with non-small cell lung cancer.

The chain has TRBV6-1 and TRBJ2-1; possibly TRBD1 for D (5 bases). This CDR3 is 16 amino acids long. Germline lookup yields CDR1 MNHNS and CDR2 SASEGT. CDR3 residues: CESSELGPSIYNEQFF. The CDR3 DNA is TGTGAAAGCAGTGAATTGGGGCCTAGTATCTACAATGAGCAGTTCTTC.

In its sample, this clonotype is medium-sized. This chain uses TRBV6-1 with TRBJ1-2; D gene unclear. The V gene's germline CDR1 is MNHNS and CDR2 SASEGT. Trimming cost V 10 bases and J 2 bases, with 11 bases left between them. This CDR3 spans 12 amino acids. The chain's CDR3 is CATPGLNYGYTF. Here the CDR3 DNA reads TGTGCCACTCCGGGGTTAAACTATGGCTACACCTTC.

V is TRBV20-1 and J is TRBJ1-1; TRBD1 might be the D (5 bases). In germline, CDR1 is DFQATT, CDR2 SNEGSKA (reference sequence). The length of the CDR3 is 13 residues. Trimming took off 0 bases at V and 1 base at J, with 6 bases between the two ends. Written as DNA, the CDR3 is TGCAGTGCTAGAGATGGGGGGAACACTGAAGCTTTCTTT. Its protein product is CSARDGGNTEAFF.

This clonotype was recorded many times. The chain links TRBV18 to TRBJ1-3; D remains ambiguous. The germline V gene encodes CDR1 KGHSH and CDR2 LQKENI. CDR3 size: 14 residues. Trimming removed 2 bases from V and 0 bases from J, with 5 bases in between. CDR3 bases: TGTGCCAGCTCACCAGCTTACTCTGGAAACACCATATATTTT. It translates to CASSPAYSGNTIYF.

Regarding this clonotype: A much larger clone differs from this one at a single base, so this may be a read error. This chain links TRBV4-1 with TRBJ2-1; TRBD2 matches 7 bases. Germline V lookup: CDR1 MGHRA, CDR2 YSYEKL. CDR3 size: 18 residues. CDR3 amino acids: CSSSQVLGGSGSYNEQFF. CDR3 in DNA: TGCTCCAGCAGCCAAGTTTTGGGCGGGAGCGGCTCCTACAATGAGCAGTTCTTC.

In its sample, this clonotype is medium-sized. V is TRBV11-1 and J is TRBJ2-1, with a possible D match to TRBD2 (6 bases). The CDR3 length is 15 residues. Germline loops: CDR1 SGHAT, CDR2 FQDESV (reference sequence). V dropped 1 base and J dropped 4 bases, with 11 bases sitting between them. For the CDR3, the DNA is TGTGCCAGCAGCTTAGGTCTAGCGCAGTACAATGAGCAGTTCTTC. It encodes CASSLGLAQYNEQFF.

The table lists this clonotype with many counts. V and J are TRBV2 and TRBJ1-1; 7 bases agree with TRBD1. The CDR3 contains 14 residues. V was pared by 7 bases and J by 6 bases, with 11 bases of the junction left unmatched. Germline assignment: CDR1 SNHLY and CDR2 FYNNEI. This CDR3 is CASITPGGQSEAFF. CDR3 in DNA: TGTGCCAGCATCACCCCAGGGGGGCAGTCTGAAGCTTTCTTT.

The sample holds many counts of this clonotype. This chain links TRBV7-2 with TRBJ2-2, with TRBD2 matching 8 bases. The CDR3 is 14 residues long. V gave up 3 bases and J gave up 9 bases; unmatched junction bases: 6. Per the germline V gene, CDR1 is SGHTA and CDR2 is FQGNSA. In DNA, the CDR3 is TGTGCCAGCAGCTTTACTAGCGGTTTCCGGGAGCTGTTTTTT. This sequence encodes CASSFTSGFRELFF.

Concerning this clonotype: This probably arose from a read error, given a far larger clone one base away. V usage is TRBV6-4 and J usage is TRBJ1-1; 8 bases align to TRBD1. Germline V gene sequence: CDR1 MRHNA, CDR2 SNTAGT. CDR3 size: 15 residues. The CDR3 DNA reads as TGTGCCAGCAGTTACTCGACAGGGGTGAACACTGAAGCTTTCTTT. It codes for CASSYSTGVNTEAFF.

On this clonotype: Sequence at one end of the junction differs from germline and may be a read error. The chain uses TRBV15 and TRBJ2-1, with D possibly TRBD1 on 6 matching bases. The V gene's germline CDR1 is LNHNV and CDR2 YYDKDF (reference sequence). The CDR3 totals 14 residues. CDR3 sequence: CSTSSELRGNEHFF. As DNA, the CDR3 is TGTTCCACCAGCAGCGAATTAAGGGGGAATGAGCATTTCTTC.

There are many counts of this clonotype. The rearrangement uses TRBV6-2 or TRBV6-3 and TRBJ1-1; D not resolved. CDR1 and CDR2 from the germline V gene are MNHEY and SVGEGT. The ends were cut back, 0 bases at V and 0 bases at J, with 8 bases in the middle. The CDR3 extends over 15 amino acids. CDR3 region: CASSYSRTMNTEAFF. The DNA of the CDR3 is TGTGCCAGCAGTTACTCCAGGACCATGAACACTGAAGCTTTCTTT.

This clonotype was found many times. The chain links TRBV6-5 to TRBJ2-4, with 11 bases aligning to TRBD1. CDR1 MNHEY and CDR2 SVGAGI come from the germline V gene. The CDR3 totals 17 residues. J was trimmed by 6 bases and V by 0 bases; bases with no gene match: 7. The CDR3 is CASSYSLGQGAGNIQYF. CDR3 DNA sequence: TGTGCCAGCAGTTACTCTTTAGGACAGGGGGCTGGAAACATTCAGTACTTC.

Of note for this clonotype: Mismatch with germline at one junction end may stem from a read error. CDR3 loop: CASIIDRGRCEAFF. The CDR3 DNA is TGTGCCAGTATTATAGATAGGGGTCGATGTGAAGCTTTCTTT. J is TRBJ1-1 and V is TRBV19, with D tentatively TRBD1 (5 bases). CDR1 LNHDA and CDR2 SQIVND come from the germline V gene (reference sequence). The CDR3 loop spans 14 amino acids.

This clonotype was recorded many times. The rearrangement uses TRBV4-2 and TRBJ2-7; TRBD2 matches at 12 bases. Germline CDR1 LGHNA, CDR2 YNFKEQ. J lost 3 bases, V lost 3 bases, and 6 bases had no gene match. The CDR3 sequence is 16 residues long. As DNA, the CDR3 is TGTGCCAGCAGCCAGGAACTAGCGGGGGGCCGCTACGAGCAGTACTTC. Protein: CASSQELAGGRYEQYF.

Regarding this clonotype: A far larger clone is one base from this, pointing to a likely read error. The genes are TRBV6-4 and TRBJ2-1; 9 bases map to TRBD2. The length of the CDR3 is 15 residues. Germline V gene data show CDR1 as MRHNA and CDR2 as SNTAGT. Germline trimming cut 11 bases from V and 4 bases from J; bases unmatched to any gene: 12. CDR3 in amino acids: CAGNAGLAGYNEQFF. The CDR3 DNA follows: TGTGCCGGCAACGCGGGACTAGCAGGGTACAATGAGCAGTTCTTC.

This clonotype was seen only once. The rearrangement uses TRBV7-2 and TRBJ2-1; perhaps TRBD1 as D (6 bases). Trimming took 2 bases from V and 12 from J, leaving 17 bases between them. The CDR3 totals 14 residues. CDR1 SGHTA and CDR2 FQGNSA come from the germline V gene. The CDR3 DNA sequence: TGTGCCAGCAGCTTAACGACAGGTGGGGGTCCGCAGTTCTTC. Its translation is CASSLTTGGGPQFF.

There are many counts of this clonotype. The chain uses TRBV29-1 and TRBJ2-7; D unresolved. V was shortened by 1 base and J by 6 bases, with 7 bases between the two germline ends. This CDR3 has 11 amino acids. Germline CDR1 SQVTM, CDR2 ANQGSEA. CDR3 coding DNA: TGCAGCGTTGAAGTGTCTGGCGAGCAGTACTTC. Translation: CSVEVSGEQYF.

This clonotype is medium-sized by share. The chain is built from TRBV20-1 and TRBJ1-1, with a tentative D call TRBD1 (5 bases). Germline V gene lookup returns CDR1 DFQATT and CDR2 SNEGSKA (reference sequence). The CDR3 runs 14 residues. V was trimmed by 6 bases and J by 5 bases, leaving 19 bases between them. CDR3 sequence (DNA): TGCAGTGCGAAAAATTCTGGGGGAGGAACTGAAGCTTTCTTT. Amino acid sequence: CSAKNSGGGTEAFF.